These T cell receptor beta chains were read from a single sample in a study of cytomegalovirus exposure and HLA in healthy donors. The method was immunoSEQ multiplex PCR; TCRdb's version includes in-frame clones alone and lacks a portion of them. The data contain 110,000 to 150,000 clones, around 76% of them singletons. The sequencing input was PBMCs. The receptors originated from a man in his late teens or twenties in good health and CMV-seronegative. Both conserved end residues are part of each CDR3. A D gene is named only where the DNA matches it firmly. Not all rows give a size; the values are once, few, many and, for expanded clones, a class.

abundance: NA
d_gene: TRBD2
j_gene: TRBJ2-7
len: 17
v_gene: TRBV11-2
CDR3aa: CASSVRGVSGSMYEQYF
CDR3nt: TGTGCCAGCAGCGTGCGAGGGGTTAGCGGGAGTATGTACGAGCAGTACTTC

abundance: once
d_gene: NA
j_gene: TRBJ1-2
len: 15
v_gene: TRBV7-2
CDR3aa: CASSLRGEGIDGYTF
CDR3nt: TGTGCCAGCAGCTTACGGGGGGAAGGGATTGATGGCTACACCTTC

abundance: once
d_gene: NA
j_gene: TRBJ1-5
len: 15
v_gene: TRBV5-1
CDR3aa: CASSLAGGGGQPQHF
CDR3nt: TGCGCCAGCAGCTTGGCCGGGGGCGGGGGTCAGCCCCAGCATTTT

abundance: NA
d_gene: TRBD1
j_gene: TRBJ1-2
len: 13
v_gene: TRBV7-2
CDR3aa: CASRLTGTYGYTF
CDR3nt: TGTGCCAGCAGACTGACAGGGACCTATGGCTACACCTTC

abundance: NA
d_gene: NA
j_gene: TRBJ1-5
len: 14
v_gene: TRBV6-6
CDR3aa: CAIAQGLGNQPQHF
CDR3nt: TGTGCCATTGCACAGGGTTTAGGCAATCAGCCCCAGCATTTT

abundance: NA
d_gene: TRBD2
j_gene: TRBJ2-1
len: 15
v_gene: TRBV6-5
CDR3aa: CASSGISGGAGEQFF
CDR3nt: TGTGCCAGCAGTGGGATTAGCGGGGGGGCCGGTGAGCAGTTCTTC

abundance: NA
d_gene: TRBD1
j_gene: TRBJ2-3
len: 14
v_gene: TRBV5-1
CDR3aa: CASSPGTGSDTQYF
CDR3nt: TGCGCCAGCAGCCCGGGGACAGGATCAGATACGCAGTATTTT

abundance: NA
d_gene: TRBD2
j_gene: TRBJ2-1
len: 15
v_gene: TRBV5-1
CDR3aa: CASSGTSGGLYEQFF
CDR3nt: TGCGCCAGCAGCGGAACTAGCGGGGGTTTGTATGAGCAGTTCTTC

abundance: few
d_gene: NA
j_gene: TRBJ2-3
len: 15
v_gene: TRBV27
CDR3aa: CASSSGLPVTDTQYF
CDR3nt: TGTGCCAGCAGTTCAGGACTCCCAGTAACAGATACGCAGTATTTT

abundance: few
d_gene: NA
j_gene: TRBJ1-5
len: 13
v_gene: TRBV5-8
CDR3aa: CASSFNSNQPQHF
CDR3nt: TGTGCCAGCAGCTTTAACTCCAATCAGCCCCAGCATTTT

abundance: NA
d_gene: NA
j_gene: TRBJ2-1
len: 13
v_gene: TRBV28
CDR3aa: CASNLGLINEQFF
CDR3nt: TGTGCCAGCAATTTAGGACTCATCAATGAGCAGTTCTTC

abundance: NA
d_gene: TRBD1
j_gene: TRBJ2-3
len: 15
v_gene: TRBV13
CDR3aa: CASSPDRASTDTQYF
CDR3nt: TGTGCCAGCAGCCCGGACAGGGCTAGCACAGATACGCAGTATTTT

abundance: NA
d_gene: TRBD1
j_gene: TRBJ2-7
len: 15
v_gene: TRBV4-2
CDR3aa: CASSHQLGQGYEQYF
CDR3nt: TGTGCCAGCAGCCACCAACTTGGACAGGGCTACGAGCAGTACTTC

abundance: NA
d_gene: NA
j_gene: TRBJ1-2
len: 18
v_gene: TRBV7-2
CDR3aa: CASSLFRNKGLTNYGYTF
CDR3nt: TGTGCCAGCAGCTTATTTCGTAATAAGGGACTAACTAACTATGGCTACACCTTC

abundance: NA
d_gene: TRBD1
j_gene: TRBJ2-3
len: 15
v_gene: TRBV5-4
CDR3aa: CASSKTGVLGDTQYF
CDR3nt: TGTGCCAGCAGTAAGACAGGGGTGCTGGGAGATACGCAGTATTTT

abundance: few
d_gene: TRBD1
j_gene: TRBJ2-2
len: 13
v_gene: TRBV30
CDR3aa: CAWSRQGAGELFF
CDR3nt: TGTGCCTGGAGTCGACAGGGGGCCGGGGAGCTGTTTTTT

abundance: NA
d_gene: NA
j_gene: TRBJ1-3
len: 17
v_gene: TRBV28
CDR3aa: CASSPPWTSFSGNTIYF
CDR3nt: TGTGCCAGCAGTCCCCCCTGGACATCCTTCTCTGGAAACACCATATATTTT

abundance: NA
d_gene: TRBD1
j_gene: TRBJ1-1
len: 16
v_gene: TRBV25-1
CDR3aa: CASSELGRGDYTEAFF
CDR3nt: TGTGCCAGCAGTGAATTAGGCAGGGGGGATTACACTGAAGCTTTCTTT

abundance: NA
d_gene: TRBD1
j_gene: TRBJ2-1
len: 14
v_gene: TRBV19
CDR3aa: CASSSRTGINEQFF
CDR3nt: TGTGCCAGTAGTTCCAGGACAGGGATAAATGAGCAGTTCTTC

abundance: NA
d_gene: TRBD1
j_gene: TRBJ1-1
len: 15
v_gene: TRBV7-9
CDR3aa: CASSFQTGVGTEAFF
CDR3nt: TGTGCCAGCAGCTTCCAGACAGGGGTAGGCACTGAAGCTTTCTTT

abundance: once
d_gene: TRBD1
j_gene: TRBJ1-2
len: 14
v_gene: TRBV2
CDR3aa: CASSGTGDYYGYTF
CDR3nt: TGTGCCAGCAGTGGCACAGGGGACTACTATGGCTACACCTTC

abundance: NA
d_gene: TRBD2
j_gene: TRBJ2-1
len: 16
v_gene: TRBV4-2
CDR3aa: CASSQAGGRTYNEQFF
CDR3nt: TGTGCCAGCAGCCAAGCGGGGGGGAGGACCTACAATGAGCAGTTCTTC

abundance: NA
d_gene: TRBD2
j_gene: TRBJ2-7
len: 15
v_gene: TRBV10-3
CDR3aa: CAISELAGGLYEQYF
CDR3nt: TGTGCCATCAGTGAGTTAGCGGGGGGCCTCTACGAGCAGTACTTC

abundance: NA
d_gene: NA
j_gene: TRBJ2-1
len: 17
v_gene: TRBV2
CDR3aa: CASSEITSGSSYNEQFF
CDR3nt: TGTGCCAGCAGTGAAATCACCTCGGGGAGCTCCTACAATGAGCAGTTCTTC

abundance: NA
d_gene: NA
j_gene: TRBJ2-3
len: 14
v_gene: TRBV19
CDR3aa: CATKWAGSVDTQYF
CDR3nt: TGTGCCACAAAGTGGGCAGGGTCTGTGGATACGCAGTATTTT